This T cell receptor (beta chain) is from a study of T-cell memory formation after mild COVID-19. Turning to the study itself: TCR clusters were mostly confined to one donor each.

The table lists this clonotype with a few counts. MiXCR, applied by TCRdb to the 5' RACE reads, yields one record per CDR3 protein. The data hold about 110,000 distinct CDR3 sequences, with roughly a sixth observed a single time. This CDR3 has 14 residues. V was pared by 2 bases and J by 1 base, with 2 bases of the junction left unmatched. The germline V gene has CDR1 SGHVS and CDR2 FQNEAQ. The sequencing input was PBMCs or a T cell subset sorted from them (not recorded which). The chain carries TRBV7-8 and TRBJ2-7; 7 nucleotides agree with TRBD1. The source of this sequence is a man between 18 and 35 years old who had mild COVID-19 (a few samples of this study predate the infection). Cell type and time point are not known. The CDR3 bases are TGTGCCAGCAGCTTACGGGACAGATCCTACGAGCAGTACTTC. Translated, it gives CASSLRDRSYEQYF. The full variable domain, its missing parts supplied by reference TRBV7-8 and TRBJ2-7, is GAGVSQSPRYKVAKRGQDVALRCDPISGHVSLFWYQQALGQGPEFLTYFQNEAQLDKSGLPSDRFFAERPEGSVSTLKIQRTQQEDSAVYLCASSLRDRSYEQYFGPGTRLTVT.